The T cell receptor beta chain described here comes from a study of shared clonotypes between healthy human individuals. Assay: immunoSEQ multiplex PCR; the TCRdb copy retains only in-frame clones and omits some. The sample carries around 1.5 million clones, approximately 98% recorded once. CD4+ cells were split into CD45RA+ naive and CD45RA-negative memory subsets. The V and J ends lost 4 bases and 0 bases respectively, with 16 bases between them. CDR3 length equals 17 residues. The V gene's germline CDR1 is KGHSH and CDR2 LQKENI. The source of this sequence is a man between 25 and 39 years old in good health. The chain recombines TRBV18 with TRBJ1-3; D is possibly TRBD1 (6 bases). The specimen was naive CD4+ T cells sorted from blood. Subset defined: CD45RA+ positively selected. CDR3 loop: CASSRGTLSTSGNTIYF. CDR3 sequence (DNA): TGTGCCAGCTCACGCGGGACACTTTCCACCTCTGGAAACACCATATATTTT.